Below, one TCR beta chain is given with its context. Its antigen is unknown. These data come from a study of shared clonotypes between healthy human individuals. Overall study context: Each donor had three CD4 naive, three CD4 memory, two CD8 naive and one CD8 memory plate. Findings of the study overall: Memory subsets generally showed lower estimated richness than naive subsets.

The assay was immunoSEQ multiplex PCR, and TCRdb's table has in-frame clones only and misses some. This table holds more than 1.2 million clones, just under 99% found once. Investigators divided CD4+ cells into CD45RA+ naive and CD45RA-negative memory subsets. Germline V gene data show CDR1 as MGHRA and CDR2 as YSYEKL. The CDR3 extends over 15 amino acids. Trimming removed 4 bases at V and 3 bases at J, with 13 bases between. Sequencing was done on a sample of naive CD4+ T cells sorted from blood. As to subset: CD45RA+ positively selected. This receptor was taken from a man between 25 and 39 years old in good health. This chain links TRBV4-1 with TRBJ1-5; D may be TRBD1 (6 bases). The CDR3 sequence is CASSPQGNNNQPQHF. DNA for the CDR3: TGCGCCAGCAGCCCCCAGGGGAACAACAATCAGCCCCAGCATTTT.